Below, 29 T cell receptor beta chains from the same sample are listed, as sequenced in a study of identical twins (dated by TCRdb to the mid-2010s). The library was built by means of 5' RACE. The instrument given in TCRdb is Illumina HiSeq 2000. TCRdb reran the public reads through fastp at Q25 and MiXCR, keeping productive beta chains. All rows with the same CDR3 protein become a single entry with the most common DNA and genes. This sample holds 200,000 to 250,000 distinct CDR3 sequences; 7.5% were observed only once. The top ten hold around 1.8% of the sample. The data also belong to a second study, concerning yellow fever vaccine responses in identical twins.

Sequenced sample: memory (CD45RO+) T cells sorted from blood. The cell subset or site label corresponds to: CD45RO+ enriched T cells. The receptors come from a woman younger than 30 in good health.

The gene calls are TRBV7-9 and TRBJ2-7; D may be TRBD2 (5 bases). Deletions cut 0 bases from V and 1 base from J, with 7 bases between. CDR3 length equals 14 residues. Germline lookup yields CDR1 SEHNR and CDR2 FQNEAQ (reference sequence). The CDR3 sequence is CASSLAWTSYEQYF. In DNA form, the CDR3 reads TGTGCCAGCAGCTTAGCGTGGACTTCCTACGAGCAGTACTTC.

This clonotype has a handful of counts. This chain links TRBV10-1 with TRBJ2-1; 9 bases line up with TRBD2. V shed 6 bases, J shed 4 bases, and the junction held 4 bases outside the gene matches. Germline values: CDR1 WNHNN, CDR2 SYGVQD (reference sequence). The CDR3 runs to 14 residues. The DNA of the CDR3 is TGCGCCAGCAGGTCTAGCGGGACTTACAATGAGCAGTTCTTC. Encoded protein: CASRSSGTYNEQFF.

In this sample, this clonotype turned up many times. The gene calls are TRBV2 and TRBJ1-1; D not certain. Germline CDR1 and CDR2: SNHLY and FYNNEI. Between the trimmed V and J ends, which lost 1 base and 0 bases, there was a span of 15 bases. The CDR3 is 17 amino acids. The CDR3 DNA follows: TGTGCCAGCAGTGAAGGGCTAATTTTGAAAATGAACACTGAAGCTTTCTTT. Translating it yields CASSEGLILKMNTEAFF.

This clonotype appeared a few times. This sequence joins TRBV5-5 and TRBJ2-7, with TRBD1 as a possible D gene (5 bases). There are 14 residues in the CDR3. The germline CDR1 and CDR2 sequences are SGHKS and YYEKEE (reference sequence). V was clipped by 4 bases and J by 2 bases, with 13 bases between them. The CDR3 protein is CASSPKGSAYEQYF. In DNA form, the CDR3 reads TGTGCCAGCAGCCCGAAGGGGTCCGCCTACGAGCAGTACTTC.

This clonotype occurred a few times. The chain combines TRBV4-2 with TRBJ2-1, with 7 bases aligning to TRBD1. The CDR3 is 16 amino acids. Germline CDR1 is LGHNA and CDR2 is YNFKEQ. The junction had 11 bases not matched to a gene; V was cut back by 5 bases and J by 4 bases. The CDR3 loop reads CASSTTGESGYNEQFF. CDR3 DNA: TGTGCCAGCAGCACTACAGGGGAGTCGGGATACAATGAGCAGTTCTTC.

This clonotype was counted a few times. This chain uses TRBV21-1 with TRBJ2-1; TRBD2, the table's D call, was not compared with the DNA. TRBV21-1 is designated a pseudogene. The CDR3 sequence is 19 residues long. The CDR3 DNA reads as TGTGCCAGCAGCAAAGGCGCGAGCGGGCGGAGCTCCTCCTACAATGAGCAGTTCTTC. Residues: CASSKGASGRSSSYNEQFF.

In its sample, this clonotype ranks as medium-sized. The V call is TRBV7-9, the J call TRBJ1-2; no firm D call. The germline gives CDR1 SEHNR, CDR2 FQNEAQ (reference sequence). Trimming left V 4 bases short and J 4 bases short, with 10 bases between. This CDR3 has 13 amino acids. As DNA, the CDR3 is TGTGCCAGCAGCTCCCAGGAGTTCTATGGCTACACCTTC. This encodes CASSSQEFYGYTF.

There are many counts of this clonotype. This sequence joins TRBV24-1 and TRBJ2-1, with 13 bases identical to TRBD2. The CDR3 covers 16 residues. The V segment lost 10 bases and the J segment 9 bases; nucleotides outside the gene matches: 14. Germline lookup yields CDR1 KGHDR and CDR2 SFDVKD. This CDR3 reads CATAPPRTSGGSEQFF. CDR3 bases: TGTGCCACAGCCCCTCCACGGACTAGCGGGGGTAGTGAGCAGTTCTTC.

The chain couples TRBV6-2 or TRBV6-3 to TRBJ2-1; TRBD2 might be the D (7 bases). Germline V lookup: CDR1 MNHEY, CDR2 SVGEGT. This CDR3 spans 14 amino acids. V was cut by 6 bases and J by 7 bases, with 16 bases left in between. CDR3 region: CASRPRGGLNEQFF. The CDR3 DNA follows: TGTGCCAGCAGGCCTAGGGGGGGCTTGAATGAGCAGTTCTTC.

This clonotype was observed at least ten times. The J gene is TRBJ2-7, the V gene TRBV29-1, with TRBD2 matching 10 bases. V lost 6 bases, J lost 6 bases, and 8 bases stayed unmatched. Germline CDR1 and CDR2: SQVTM and ANQGSEA. This CDR3 region has 13 residues. CDR3 protein: CSVDGLAESEQYF. Written as DNA, the CDR3 is TGCAGCGTCGATGGACTAGCGGAGAGCGAGCAGTACTTC.

V usage is TRBV20-1 and J usage is TRBJ2-5, with D perhaps TRBD1 (6 bases). The germline gives CDR1 DFQATT, CDR2 SNEGSKA (reference sequence). The V end was cut by 7 bases, the J end by 3 bases, with 15 bases between. The CDR3 loop spans 13 amino acids. The CDR3 protein is CSVSRGGEETQYF. The CDR3 nucleotides read TGCAGTGTATCTAGAGGGGGTGAAGAGACCCAGTACTTC.

This clonotype was detected ten times or more. The V and J genes are TRBV7-2 and TRBJ2-7; a weak D match, TRBD2 (7 bases). This CDR3 region has 15 residues. In germline, CDR1 is SGHTA, CDR2 FQGNSA. Trimming removed 2 bases at V and 4 bases at J, with 15 bases between. The CDR3 nucleotides read TGTGCCAGCAGCTTAATTGGGGGGGCCTGGTACGAGCAGTACTTC. Protein: CASSLIGGAWYEQYF.

This clonotype is judged medium-sized. The CDR3 is CASSYGQYYGYTF. The CDR3 nucleotides are TGTGCCAGCAGCTATGGACAGTACTATGGCTACACCTTC. This chain joins TRBV7-6 and TRBJ1-2, with D perhaps matching TRBD1 (6 bases). Germline V gene data show CDR1 as SGHVS and CDR2 as FNYEAQ. The CDR3 runs to 13 residues. Trimming pared 4 bases from V and 3 bases from J, leaving 9 bases between.

This clonotype was recorded a few times. The V gene is TRBV27, the J gene TRBJ2-7, with 8 bases lining up with TRBD2. Per the germline V gene, CDR1 is MNHEY and CDR2 is SMNVEV (reference sequence). The CDR3 runs to 14 residues. The J segment lost 0 bases and the V segment lost 6 bases, leaving 4 bases of the junction unmatched. The CDR3 spells CASRISGNSYEQYF. The CDR3 DNA follows: TGTGCCAGCAGGATTAGCGGGAACTCCTACGAGCAGTACTTC.

To note about this clonotype: An end of the junction does not agree with germline; a read error may underlie this. This chain connects TRBV19 to TRBJ2-2, with D possibly being TRBD1 or TRBD2 (5 bases each). The CDR3 is made up of 15 amino acids. CDR1 and CDR2 (germline): LNHDA, SQIVND (reference sequence). CDR3 amino acids: CASSIIGVNTGELLF. Here the CDR3 DNA reads TGTGCCAGTAGTATTATAGGGGTAAACACCGGGGAGCTGTTATTT.

In its sample, this clonotype was seen many times. V usage is TRBV3-1 and J usage is TRBJ1-3; D gene ambiguous. The CDR3 loop spans 13 amino acids. The ends were cut back, 2 bases at V and 8 bases at J, with 10 bases in the middle. Germline CDR1 and CDR2: LGHDT and YNNKEL (reference sequence). In DNA form, the CDR3 reads TGTGCCAGCAGCCAAAGGATGGGCCACACCATATATTTT. It translates to CASSQRMGHTIYF. Based on the CDR3 plus reference TRBV3-1 and TRBJ1-3, the full variable domain is DTAVSQTPKYLVTQMGNDKSIKCEQNLGHDTMYWYKQDSKKFLKIMFSYNNKELIINETVPNRFSPKSPDKAHLNLHINSLELGDSAVYFCASSQRMGHTIYFGEGSWLTVV.

To note about this clonotype: A read error may account for a junction end that differs from germline. V and J are TRBV7-8 and TRBJ2-7, with D hard to call. This CDR3 comprises 14 residues. Per germline, CDR1 SGHVS and CDR2 FQNEAQ. The CDR3 sequence is CASNLEPLSYEQYF. CDR3 nucleotide sequence: TGTGCCAGCAACTTAGAACCCCTCTCCTACGAGCAGTACTTC.

The J gene is TRBJ2-1, the V gene TRBV10-3; tentative D call: TRBD1 (5 bases). This CDR3 comprises 12 residues. Germline CDR1 ENHRY, CDR2 SYGVKD. Trimming pared 6 bases from V and 8 bases from J, leaving 11 bases between. CDR3 coding DNA: TGTGCCATCAGGCGGATAGGGGATGAGCAGTTCTTC. It codes for CAIRRIGDEQFF.

This clonotype was observed at least ten times. The chain uses TRBV20-1 and TRBJ1-5; D not certain. The CDR3 has 14 residues. With 6 bases removed from V and 0 bases from J, the gap between germline ends came to 12 bases. Germline V gene lookup returns CDR1 DFQATT and CDR2 SNEGSKA (reference sequence). DNA of the CDR3: TGCAGTGCCCGGTCCATTTATAGCAATCAGCCCCAGCATTTT. Amino acid sequence: CSARSIYSNQPQHF.

This clonotype has just a few counts. V gene TRBV4-1 combines with J gene TRBJ2-3, with D possibly being TRBD1 or TRBD2 (5 bases each). CDR1 and CDR2 from the germline V gene are MGHRA and YSYEKL. CDR3 length: 15 amino acids. Trimming took off 1 base at V and 3 bases at J, with 11 bases between the two ends. CDR3 sequence reads: CASSQGRDGTDTQYF. For the CDR3, the DNA is TGCGCCAGCAGCCAAGGTAGGGACGGAACAGATACGCAGTATTTT.

The chain couples TRBV5-1 to TRBJ2-1; D is uncertain. From germline, CDR1 is SGHRS and CDR2 YFSETQ. The length of the CDR3 is 14 residues. V was pared by 0 bases and J by 3 bases, with 7 bases between. CDR3 nucleotides: TGCGCCAGCAGCTTGGCCGATCTCTACAATGAGCAGTTCTTC. As protein: CASSLADLYNEQFF. The whole variable domain, filled in from reference TRBV5-1 and TRBJ2-1, reads KAGVTQTPRYLIKTRGQQVTLSCSPISGHRSVSWYQQTPGQGLQFLFEYFSETQRNKGNFPGRFSGRQFSNSRSEMNVSTLELGDSALYLCASSLADLYNEQFFGPGTRLTVL.

This clonotype was seen more than once but under ten times. V and J are TRBV20-1 and TRBJ2-3; 9 bases agree with TRBD1. Germline assignment: CDR1 DFQATT and CDR2 SNEGSKA (reference sequence). This CDR3 has 14 amino acids. The junction had 8 bases not matched to a gene; V was cut back by 4 bases and J by 6 bases. CDR3 residues: CSAMRTGVMDTQYF. The CDR3 region has the DNA TGCAGTGCTATGCGGACAGGGGTCATGGATACGCAGTATTTT.

This rearrangement joins TRBV6-1 to TRBJ1-2, with TRBD1 identical over 8 bases. Germline loops: CDR1 MNHNS, CDR2 SASEGT. Trimming cost V 8 bases and J 6 bases; bases outside gene matches: 8. CDR3 length: 13 residues. The CDR3 sequence: CASVPPGGNGYTF. As DNA, the CDR3 is TGTGCCAGCGTCCCACCAGGGGGCAATGGCTACACCTTC.

This clonotype was detected many times. The V call is TRBV12-3 or TRBV12-4, the J call TRBJ2-3; D call uncertain. The CDR3 loop spans 14 amino acids. Between the trimmed V and J ends, which lost 7 bases and 6 bases, there was a span of 17 bases. The CDR3 DNA follows: TGTGCCAGCACCGTACCGTCCGGGTGGGATACGCAGTATTTT. Its translation: CASTVPSGWDTQYF.

The rearrangement links TRBV7-2 to TRBJ2-1; 10 bases fit TRBD2. Trimming removed 5 bases from V and 12 bases from J; junction bases left unmatched: 16. CDR3 length: 16 amino acids. From germline, CDR1 is SGHTA and CDR2 FQGNSA. This CDR3 reads CASSVGLAGGTMSQFF. In DNA, the CDR3 is TGTGCCAGCAGCGTGGGCTTAGCGGGGGGAACAATGTCGCAGTTCTTC.

Worth noting for this clonotype: A junction end diverges from the germline sequence, so it may reflect a read error. The rearrangement joins TRBV12-3 or TRBV12-4 to TRBJ2-4; 10 positions match TRBD1. CDR3 size: 18 residues. The CDR3 sequence: CTSSLRGTGVSGKNIQYF. The DNA of the CDR3 is TGTACCAGCAGTTTACGGGGGACAGGGGTGTCCGGCAAAAACATTCAGTACTTC.

This clonotype was counted only a few times. The rearrangement joins TRBV10-3 to TRBJ1-2, with unresolved D. V lost 11 bases and J 2 bases, leaving 15 bases between the germline ends. The CDR3 consists of 13 residues. Germline CDR1 and CDR2: ENHRY and SYGVKD. This chain's CDR3 is CAVGNGLNYGYTF. In DNA, the CDR3 is TGTGCCGTGGGGAACGGACTGAACTATGGCTACACCTTC.

The J gene is TRBJ2-1, the V gene TRBV28; 14 nucleotides align to TRBD2. The CDR3 contains 16 residues. The germline CDR1 and CDR2 sequences are MDHEN and SYDVKM. The V gene end was trimmed by 5 bases and the J gene end by 12 bases; junction bases not matched to a gene: 12. CDR3 region: CASSPGTSGSSGGQFF. CDR3 DNA: TGTGCCAGCAGTCCAGGGACTAGCGGGAGTTCAGGTGGGCAGTTCTTC.

This clonotype came up a few times. The chain recombines TRBV3-1 with TRBJ2-5, with 9 bases fitting TRBD1. This CDR3 is 15 amino acids long. Unmatched junction bases numbered 3, after V lost 0 bases and J lost 4 bases. The V gene's germline CDR1 is LGHDT and CDR2 YNNKEL (reference sequence). CDR3: CASSQDDRGVETQYF. In nucleotides, the CDR3 is TGTGCCAGCAGCCAAGATGACAGGGGGGTAGAGACCCAGTACTTC.